This T cell receptor (beta chain) was identified during a study of cytomegalovirus exposure and HLA in healthy donors. PCR used 60 Vbeta primers and 13 Jbeta primers. The protocol was immunoSEQ multiplex PCR, while the TCRdb copy is restricted to in-frame clones and leaves out a portion. The sample includes approximately 170,000 clones, 76% of them seen just once. The germline V gene encodes CDR1 MNHNS and CDR2 SASEGT. J gave up 5 bases and V 6 bases, and 5 bases lay outside the gene matches. The CDR3 covers 13 residues. Material: PBMCs. The TCR was taken from a female donor in good health and CMV-seronegative. The J gene is TRBJ2-7, the V gene TRBV6-1, with 9 bases lining up with TRBD1. CDR3 in amino acids: CASSLGQGHEQYF. In DNA form, the CDR3 reads TGTGCCAGCAGCTTGGGACAGGGACACGAGCAGTACTTC.